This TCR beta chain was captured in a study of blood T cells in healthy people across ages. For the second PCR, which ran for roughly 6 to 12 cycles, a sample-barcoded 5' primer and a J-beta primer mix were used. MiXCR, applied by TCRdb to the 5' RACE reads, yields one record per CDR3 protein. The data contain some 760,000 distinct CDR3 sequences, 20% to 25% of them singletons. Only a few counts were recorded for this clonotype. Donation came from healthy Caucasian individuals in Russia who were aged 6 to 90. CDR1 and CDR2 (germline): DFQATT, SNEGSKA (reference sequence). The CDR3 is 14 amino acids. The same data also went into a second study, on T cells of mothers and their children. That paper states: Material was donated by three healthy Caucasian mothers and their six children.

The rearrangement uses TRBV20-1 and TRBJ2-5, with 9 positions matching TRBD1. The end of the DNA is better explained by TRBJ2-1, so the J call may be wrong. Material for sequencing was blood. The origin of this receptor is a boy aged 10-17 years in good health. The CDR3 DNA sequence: TGCAGTGCTACCTCCGGGACAGGGTTCAATGAGCAGTTCTTC. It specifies CSATSGTGFNEQFF.